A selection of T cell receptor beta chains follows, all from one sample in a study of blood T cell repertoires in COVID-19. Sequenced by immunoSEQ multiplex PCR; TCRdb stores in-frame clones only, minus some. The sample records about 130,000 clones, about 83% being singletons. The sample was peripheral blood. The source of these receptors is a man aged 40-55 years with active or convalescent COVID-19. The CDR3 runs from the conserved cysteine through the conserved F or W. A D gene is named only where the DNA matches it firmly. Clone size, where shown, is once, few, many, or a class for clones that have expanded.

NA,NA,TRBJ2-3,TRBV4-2,CASSQDLTSGTDTQYF,TGTGCCAGCAGCCAAGATTTAACTAGTGGGACAGATACGCAGTATTTT
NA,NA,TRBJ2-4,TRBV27,CASSLMGQLAKNIQYF,TGTGCCAGCAGTTTAATGGGCCAGCTAGCCAAAAACATTCAGTACTTC
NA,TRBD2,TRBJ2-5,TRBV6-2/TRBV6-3,CASSYGSAVAGVETQYF,TGTGCCAGCAGTTACGGCTCTGCCGTAGCGGGGGTCGAGACCCAGTACTTC
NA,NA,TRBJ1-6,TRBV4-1,CASSQEGASSYNSPLHF,TGCGCCAGCAGCCAAGAGGGAGCGAGCTCCTATAATTCACCCCTCCACTTT
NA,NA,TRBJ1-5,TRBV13,CASSLRRGQPQHF,TGTGCCAGCAGCTTAAGGCGAGGCCAGCCCCAGCATTTT
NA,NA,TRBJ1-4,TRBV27,CASSPIGPGTNEKLFF,TGTGCCAGCAGTCCCATAGGTCCGGGAACTAATGAAAAACTGTTTTTT
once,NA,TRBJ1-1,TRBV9,CASSGGTANTEAFF,TGTGCCAGCAGCGGCGGGACGGCGAACACTGAAGCTTTCTTT
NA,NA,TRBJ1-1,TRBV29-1,CSVEGQTYTEAFF,TGCAGCGTTGAAGGGCAAACCTACACTGAAGCTTTCTTT
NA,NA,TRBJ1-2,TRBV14,CASSPFQGYGYTF,TGTGCCAGCAGCCCCTTCCAGGGCTATGGCTACACCTTC
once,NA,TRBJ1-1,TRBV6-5,CASSLAGVNTEAFF,TGTGCCAGCAGCCTCGCAGGGGTGAACACTGAAGCTTTCTTT
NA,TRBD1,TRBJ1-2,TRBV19,CASSTPVPGGQSGYTF,TGTGCCAGTAGTACCCCGGTCCCAGGGGGTCAGAGTGGCTACACCTTC
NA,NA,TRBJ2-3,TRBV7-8,CASSYNSYTQYF,TGTGCCAGCAGCTATAATTCCTATACGCAGTATTTT
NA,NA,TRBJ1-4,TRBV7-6,CASSLATNEKLFF,TGTGCCAGCAGCCTCGCAACTAATGAAAAACTGTTTTTT
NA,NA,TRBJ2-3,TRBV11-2,CASSLGVRDTQYF,TGTGCCAGCAGCTTAGGCGTACGAGATACGCAGTATTTT
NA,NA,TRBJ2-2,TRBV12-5,CASVDYPNTGELFF,TGTGCTAGTGTCGACTACCCGAACACCGGGGAGCTGTTTTTT
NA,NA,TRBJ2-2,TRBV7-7,CASRPDRTGELFF,TGTGCTAGCAGACCTGACAGGACCGGGGAGCTGTTTTTT
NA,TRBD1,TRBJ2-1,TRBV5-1,CASSQGTGVYNEQFF,TGCGCCAGCAGCCAAGGGACAGGGGTATACAATGAGCAGTTCTTC
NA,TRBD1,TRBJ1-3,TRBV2,CASSDRGQGQGDTIYF,TGTGCCAGCAGTGACAGGGGACAGGGTCAAGGAGACACCATATATTTT
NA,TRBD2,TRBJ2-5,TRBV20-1,CSASPVGGDFQETQYF,TGCAGTGCTAGTCCCGTTGGGGGGGACTTCCAAGAGACCCAGTACTTC
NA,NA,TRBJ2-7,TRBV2,CASSENSLNPYEQYF,TGTGCCAGCAGTGAAAACAGCCTCAATCCCTACGAGCAGTACTTC
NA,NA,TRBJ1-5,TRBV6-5,CASIPFSLSNQPQHF,TGTGCCAGCATCCCCTTCTCACTTAGCAATCAGCCCCAGCATTTT
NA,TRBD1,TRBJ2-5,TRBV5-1,CASSLGGQGETQYF,TGCGCCAGCAGCTTGGGGGGACAGGGCGAGACCCAGTACTTC
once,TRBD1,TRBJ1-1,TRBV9,CASSPNRGVTEAFF,TGTGCCAGTAGCCCAAACAGGGGCGTCACTGAAGCTTTCTTT
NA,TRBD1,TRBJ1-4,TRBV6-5,CASRDRDREKLFF,TGTGCCAGCAGAGACCGGGACAGGGAAAAACTGTTTTTT
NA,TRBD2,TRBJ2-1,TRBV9,CASSVGSGGVNEQFF,TGTGCCAGCAGCGTAGGTAGCGGGGGGGTAAATGAGCAGTTCTTC
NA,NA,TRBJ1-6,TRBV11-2,CASSLDGGAPSPLHF,TGTGCCAGCAGCTTAGATGGCGGGGCTCCTTCACCCCTCCACTTT
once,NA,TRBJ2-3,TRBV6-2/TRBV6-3,CASSYALQDPSTTDTQYF,TGTGCCAGCAGTTACGCACTACAGGACCCATCTACCACAGATACGCAGTATTTT
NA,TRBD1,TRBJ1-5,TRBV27,CASSPDRRSNQPQHF,TGTGCCAGCAGCCCGGACAGGCGTAGCAATCAGCCCCAGCATTTT
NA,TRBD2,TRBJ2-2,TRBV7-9,CASSLASGGESGELFF,TGTGCCAGCAGCTTAGCGAGCGGGGGGGAGTCCGGGGAGCTGTTTTTT
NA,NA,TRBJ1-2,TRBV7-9,CASSLSDYGYTF,TGTGCCAGCAGCTTAAGCGATTATGGCTACACCTTC
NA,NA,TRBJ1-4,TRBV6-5,CASSSRIATNEKLFF,TGTGCCAGCAGCTCCAGGATTGCAACTAATGAAAAACTGTTTTTT
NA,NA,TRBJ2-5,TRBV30,CAWSPKGRGVETQYF,TGTGCCTGGAGTCCCAAAGGGAGGGGGGTCGAGACCCAGTACTTC
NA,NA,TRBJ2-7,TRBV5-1,CASSLDPGAYEQYF,TGCGCCAGCAGCTTGGACCCCGGAGCTTACGAGCAGTACTTC
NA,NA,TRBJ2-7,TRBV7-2,CASSLGRAPSYEQYF,TGTGCCAGCAGCTTAGGGCGGGCCCCTTCCTACGAGCAGTACTTC
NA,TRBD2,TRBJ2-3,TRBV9,CASSARPGTSGDTQYF,TGTGCCAGCAGCGCGCGACCGGGGACTAGCGGGGATACGCAGTATTTT
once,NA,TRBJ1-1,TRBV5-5,CASSLYEGLEAFF,TGTGCCAGCAGCTTGTATGAGGGCCTAGAAGCTTTCTTT
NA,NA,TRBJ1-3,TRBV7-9,CASSLGRAVSGNTIYF,TGTGCCAGCAGCTTAGGCCGCGCCGTCTCTGGAAACACCATATATTTT
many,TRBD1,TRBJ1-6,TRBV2,CASSDGQGTNSPLHF,TGTGCCAGCAGTGACGGACAGGGTACTAATTCACCCCTCCACTTT
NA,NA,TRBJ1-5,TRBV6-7,CASSPLEPPPQHF,TGTGCCAGCAGTCCCCTTGAGCCCCCGCCCCAGCATTTT
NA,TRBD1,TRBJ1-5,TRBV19,CASSIMGTGGVGNQPQHF,TGTGCCAGTAGTATAATGGGGACAGGGGGTGTTGGCAATCAGCCCCAGCATTTT
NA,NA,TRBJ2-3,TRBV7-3,CASSDGNTDTQYF,TGTGCCAGCAGCGACGGGAACACAGATACGCAGTATTTT
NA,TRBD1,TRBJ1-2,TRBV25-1,CASSGQGGYTF,TGTGCCAGCAGCGGACAGGGCGGCTACACCTTC
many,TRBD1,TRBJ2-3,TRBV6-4,CASSLTGGRTDTQYF,TGTGCCAGCAGCCTGACAGGGGGTCGGACAGATACGCAGTATTTT
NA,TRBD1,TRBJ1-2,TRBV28,CASSSHGTVYYGYTF,TGTGCCAGCAGTTCGCACGGGACAGTTTATTATGGCTACACCTTC
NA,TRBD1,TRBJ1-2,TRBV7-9,CASSYGGQGSGYTF,TGTGCCAGCAGCTACGGAGGACAGGGCAGTGGCTACACCTTC
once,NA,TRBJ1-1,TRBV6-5,CASRSLQLEAFF,TGTGCCAGCAGAAGCTTACAGCTTGAAGCTTTCTTT
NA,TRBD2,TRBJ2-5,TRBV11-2,CASSSGLAGYQETQYF,TGTGCCAGCAGCTCGGGACTAGCGGGGTACCAAGAGACCCAGTACTTC
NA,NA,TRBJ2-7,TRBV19,CASSIGQINYEQYF,TGTGCCAGTAGTATAGGTCAGATCAACTACGAGCAGTACTTC
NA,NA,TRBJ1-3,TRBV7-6,CASSLEGGVRGNTIYF,TGTGCCAGCAGCTTAGAGGGGGGGGTGAGGGGAAACACCATATATTTT
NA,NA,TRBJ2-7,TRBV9,CASSATSSGEQYF,TGTGCCAGCAGCGCAACTAGTTCCGGCGAGCAGTACTTC
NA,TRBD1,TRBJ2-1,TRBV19,CASSLGPGQSSVASYNEQFF,TGTGCCAGTAGCCTTGGCCCGGGACAGAGTTCTGTTGCGTCCTACAATGAGCAGTTCTTC
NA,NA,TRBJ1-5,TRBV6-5,CASIRGLKQDQPQHF,TGTGCCAGCATCCGAGGACTGAAACAAGATCAGCCCCAGCATTTT
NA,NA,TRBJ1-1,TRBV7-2,CASSREWNTEAFF,TGTGCCAGCAGCCGGGAGTGGAACACTGAAGCTTTCTTT
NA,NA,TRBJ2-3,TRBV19,CASSNRGFTATDTQYF,TGTGCCAGTAGCAATAGGGGGTTCACAGCCACAGATACGCAGTATTTT
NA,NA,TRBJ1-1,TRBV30,CAWSVQRGGTEAFF,TGTGCCTGGAGTGTACAGAGGGGGGGCACTGAAGCTTTCTTT
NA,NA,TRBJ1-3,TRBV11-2,CASSMTFGVSGNTIYF,TGTGCCAGCAGCATGACGTTCGGGGTGTCTGGAAACACCATATATTTT
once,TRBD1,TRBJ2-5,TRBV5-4,CASSPTGGGETQYF,TGTGCCAGCAGCCCCACAGGGGGCGGAGAGACCCAGTACTTC
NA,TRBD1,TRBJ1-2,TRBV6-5,CATQRGHGYTF,TGTGCCACCCAGAGGGGGCATGGCTACACCTTC
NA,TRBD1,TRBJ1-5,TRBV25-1,CASSETGGHQPQHF,TGTGCCAGCAGTGAGACAGGGGGCCATCAGCCCCAGCATTTT
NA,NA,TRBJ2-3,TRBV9,CASSVGVLSTDTQYF,TGTGCCAGCAGCGTAGGAGTCCTTAGCACAGATACGCAGTATTTT